This T cell receptor (beta chain) was profiled in a study of CD8+CD57+ T cells in acquired aplastic anemia. The germline V and J ends were trimmed by 5 bases and 3 bases, with 16 bases remaining between them. Per the germline V gene, CDR1 is SEHNR and CDR2 is FQNEAQ (reference sequence). CDR3 length: 15 residues. An expansion of CD8+CD57+ cells by flow cytometry had been shown in patients chosen for sequencing. CDR3 and TCR beta VDJ profiling relied on a genomic DNA template. TCRdb re-called the reads through MiXCR, storing one row per CDR3 protein. Altogether just over 450,000 distinct CDR3 sequences are present, around 30% being singletons, with the ten largest covering 0.7% to 1%. In this sample, this clonotype turned up many times.

The chain combines TRBV7-9 with TRBJ1-2; weak D call: TRBD1 (6 bases). Specimen: sorted CD4+, CD8+, or CD8+CD57+ T cells (not recorded which) from PBMCs. This sequence originates from a human donor with aplastic anemia. In DNA, the CDR3 is TGTGCCAGCAGCACCGAGGGCGGGGGCGACTATGGCTACACCTTC. Protein: CASSTEGGGDYGYTF.